The clone carrying this T cell receptor (beta chain) has a handful of counts. This record belongs to a study of T cells in Graves' hyperthyroidism and ophthalmopathy. RNA transcripts gave rise to amplified TCR beta CDR3 regions. In the first-round RT-PCR of the TCR CDR3, the HTBI primer set was used. TCRdb redid the calling of the multiplex PCR reads with MiXCR, one entry per CDR3 protein. This sample has around 390,000 distinct CDR3 sequences; more than 14% occur once, and the top ten carry about 19%. This TCR derives from a woman in her 30s with Graves' ophthalmopathy. Sequenced: blood.

The CDR3 DNA follows: TGTGCCAGTAAATCGGACAGGGGGAACACTGAAGCTTTCTTT. Translation gives CASKSDRGNTEAFF. The rearrangement links TRBV19 to TRBJ1-1; 9 bases map to TRBD1. After removal of 7 bases from V and 1 base from J, the junction contained 4 bases not matched to a gene. There are 14 residues in the CDR3. Germline CDR1 is LNHDA and CDR2 is SQIVND (reference sequence).